This T cell receptor beta chain comes out of a study of cytomegalovirus exposure and HLA in healthy donors. Vbeta (60) and Jbeta (13) primers were used in the PCR. The table came from immunoSEQ multiplex PCR; TCRdb's copy has only in-frame clones and leaves some out. Among around 170,000 clones listed, roughly 84% were seen once. The CDR3 runs 14 residues. Germline V gene lookup returns CDR1 SGHDT and CDR2 YYEEEE. The V gene lost 0 bases and the J gene lost 0 bases, with 4 bases spanning the gap. This chain links TRBV5-6 with TRBJ2-1; D gene unclear. The source material was PBMCs. The receptor's source is a woman aged 45-65 years in good health and CMV-seropositive. This CDR3 reads CASSLVSSYNEQFF. CDR3 DNA sequence: TGTGCCAGCAGCTTGGTCAGCTCCTACAATGAGCAGTTCTTC.